The sequence of this TCR beta chain was determined in a study of blood T cell repertoires in COVID-19. CDR1 and CDR2 from the germline V gene are SGHKS and YYEKEE (reference sequence). The length of the CDR3 is 14 residues. After removal of 0 bases from V and 4 bases from J, the junction contained 1 base not matched to a gene. Authors' analysis steps: Estimation of nucleated cell counts was performed using reference gene primer amplification. Generated by immunoSEQ multiplex PCR, the TCRdb table keeps only in-frame clones and is missing some. The V and J calls and clone size were taken over from that table, and D and trimming were inferred from the DNA. The sample has about 90,000 clones, 80% seen once; the top ten hold about a tenth.

Sequences were obtained from peripheral blood. The TCR sequence derives from a woman in her 70s with acute or convalescent COVID-19. The chain employs TRBV5-5 and TRBJ1-5, with 7 bases identical to TRBD1. The CDR3 loop reads CASSLAGGNQPQHF. CDR3 DNA: TGTGCCAGCAGCTTGGCAGGGGGGAATCAGCCCCAGCATTTT. The full variable domain, rest sourced from reference TRBV5-5 and TRBJ1-5, is DAGVTQSPTHLIKTRGQQVTLRCSPISGHKSVSWYQQVLGQGPQFIFQYYEKEERGRGNFPDRFSARQFPNYSSELNVNALLLGDSALYLCASSLAGGNQPQHFGDGTRLSIL.